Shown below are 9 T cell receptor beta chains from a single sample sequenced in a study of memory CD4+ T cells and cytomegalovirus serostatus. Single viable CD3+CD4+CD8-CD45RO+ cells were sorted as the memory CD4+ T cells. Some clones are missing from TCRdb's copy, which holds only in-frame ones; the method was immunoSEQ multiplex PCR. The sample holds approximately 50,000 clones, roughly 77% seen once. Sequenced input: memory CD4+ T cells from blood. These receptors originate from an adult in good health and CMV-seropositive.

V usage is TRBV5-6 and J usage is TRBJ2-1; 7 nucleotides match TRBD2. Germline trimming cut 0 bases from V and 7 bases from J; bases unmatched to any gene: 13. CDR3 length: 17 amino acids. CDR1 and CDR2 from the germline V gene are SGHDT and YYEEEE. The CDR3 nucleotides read TGTGCCAGCAGCTTGGATAAGTGGCGGGAGAAAGAAAATGAGCAGTTCTTC. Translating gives CASSLDKWREKENEQFF.

The CDR3 here is CASSFDGGYGYTF. The CDR3 DNA is TGTGCCAGCAGCTTTGACGGGGGCTATGGCTACACCTTC. This chain joins TRBV7-3 and TRBJ1-2, with D tentatively TRBD1 (5 bases). Trimming pared 3 bases from V and 4 bases from J, leaving 9 bases between. Germline V CDR1 and CDR2: SGHTA, FQGTGA. This CDR3 spans 13 amino acids.

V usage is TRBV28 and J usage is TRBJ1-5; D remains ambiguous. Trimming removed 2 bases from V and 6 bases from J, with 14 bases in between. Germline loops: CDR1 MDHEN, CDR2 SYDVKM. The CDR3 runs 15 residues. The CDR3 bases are TGTGCCAGCAGTTTAAGTAGCGCAGGCATTCAGCCCCAGCATTTT. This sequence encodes CASSLSSAGIQPQHF.

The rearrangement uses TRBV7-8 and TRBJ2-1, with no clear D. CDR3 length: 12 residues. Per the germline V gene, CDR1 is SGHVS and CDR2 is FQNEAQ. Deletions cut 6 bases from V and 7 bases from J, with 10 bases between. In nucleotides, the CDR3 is TGTGCCAGCAGGGGCCGGGCAAATGAGCAGTTCTTC. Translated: CASRGRANEQFF.

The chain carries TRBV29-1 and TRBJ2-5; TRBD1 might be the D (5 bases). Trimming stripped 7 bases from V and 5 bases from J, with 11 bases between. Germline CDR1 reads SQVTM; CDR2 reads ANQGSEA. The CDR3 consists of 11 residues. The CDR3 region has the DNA TGCAGCGCAGGGTCCCCGGAGACCCAGTACTTC. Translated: CSAGSPETQYF.

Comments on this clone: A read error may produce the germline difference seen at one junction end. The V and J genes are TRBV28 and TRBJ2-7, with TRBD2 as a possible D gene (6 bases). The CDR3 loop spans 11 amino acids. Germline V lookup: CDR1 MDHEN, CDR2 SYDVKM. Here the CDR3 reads CASRGSGRGDF. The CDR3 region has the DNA TGTGCCAGCAGGGGGTCGGGCCGCGGGGACTTC.

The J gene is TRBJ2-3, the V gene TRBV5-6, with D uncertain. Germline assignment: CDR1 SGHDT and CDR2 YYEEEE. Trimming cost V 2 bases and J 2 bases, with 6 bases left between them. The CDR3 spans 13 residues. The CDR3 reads CASSFEPTDTQYF. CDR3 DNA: TGTGCCAGCAGCTTTGAGCCCACAGATACGCAGTATTTT.

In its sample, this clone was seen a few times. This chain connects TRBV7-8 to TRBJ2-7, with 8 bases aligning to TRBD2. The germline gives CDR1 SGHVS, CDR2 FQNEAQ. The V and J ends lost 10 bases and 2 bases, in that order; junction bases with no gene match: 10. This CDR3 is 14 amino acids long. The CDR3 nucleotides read TGTGCCACCCTTGGTCAAGCGGGAGCCTACGAGCAGTACTTC. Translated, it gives CATLGQAGAYEQYF.

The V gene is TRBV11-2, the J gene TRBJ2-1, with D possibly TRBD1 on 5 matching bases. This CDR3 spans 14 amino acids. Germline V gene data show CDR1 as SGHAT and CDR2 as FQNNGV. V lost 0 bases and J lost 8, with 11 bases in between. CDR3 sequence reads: CASSLDPGIHEQFF. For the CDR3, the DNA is TGTGCCAGCAGCTTAGACCCAGGGATCCATGAGCAGTTCTTC.